Each of the 10 T cell receptor beta chains below was sequenced from the same sample in a study of blood T cell repertoires in COVID-19. Method: immunoSEQ multiplex PCR; TCRdb's copy keeps in-frame clones and lacks some. The sample lists about 120,000 clones, approximately 84% occurring once. The sample was peripheral blood. Receptor source: a man in his sixties or seventies with active or convalescent COVID-19.

The V gene is TRBV6-6, the J gene TRBJ1-4; D remains unclear. V lost 0 bases and J 7 bases, leaving 6 bases between the germline ends. The CDR3 is 13 residues long. Germline values: CDR1 MNHNY, CDR2 SVGAGI (reference sequence). CDR3 sequence (DNA): TGTGCCAGCAGTTACTCGGAGATTGAAAAACTGTTTTTT. Its protein is CASSYSEIEKLFF.

The rearrangement uses TRBV7-3 and TRBJ2-6; TRBD1 matches 7 bases. This CDR3 is built from 15 residues. The germline V gene has CDR1 SGHTA and CDR2 FQGTGA. With V trimmed by 4 bases and J by 3 bases, 3 bases remained unmatched. In DNA, the CDR3 is TGTGCCAGCAGCTCCACAGGGGATGGGGCCAACGTCCTGACTTTC. It translates to CASSSTGDGANVLTF.

The chain links TRBV10-3 to TRBJ2-3; D ambiguous. The CDR3 length is 14 residues. V shed 3 bases and J shed 0 bases, with 7 bases lying between them. CDR1 is ENHRY, CDR2 SYGVKD, per germline. The CDR3 protein is CAISDVLSTDTQYF. CDR3 bases: TGTGCCATCAGTGATGTTCTTAGCACAGATACGCAGTATTTT.

The CDR3 region is CASSQGLAQETQYF. The CDR3 DNA reads as TGTGCCAGCTCACAGGGACTAGCCCAAGAGACCCAGTACTTC. The chain combines TRBV18 with TRBJ2-5, with 9 bases that match TRBD2. CDR1 and CDR2 from the germline V gene are KGHSH and LQKENI. Losses at the gene ends were 4 bases for V and 1 base for J; bases not matched to a gene: 1. CDR3 length: 14 residues.

This chain connects TRBV5-1 to TRBJ2-3; 8 positions agree with TRBD2. The V gene end was trimmed by 4 bases and the J gene end by 1 base; junction bases not matched to a gene: 2. The CDR3 extends over 14 amino acids. Germline CDR1 SGHRS, CDR2 YFSETQ. The CDR3 bases are TGCGCCAGCAGCCCCGGGAGGGGCACAGATACGCAGTATTTT. It encodes CASSPGRGTDTQYF.

The J gene is TRBJ2-2, the V gene TRBV6-5; TRBD2 matches at 13 bases. Unmatched junction bases numbered 4, after V lost 6 bases and J lost 6 bases. CDR1 is MNHEY and CDR2 is SVGAGI in the germline V gene. This CDR3 contains 15 residues. The CDR3 is CASRTSGGVSGELFF. In DNA form, the CDR3 reads TGTGCCAGCAGAACTAGCGGGGGGGTGTCCGGGGAGCTGTTTTTT.

The table lists this clone with a count of one. The chain uses TRBV12-5 and TRBJ1-2; TRBD1 aligns across 10 bases. This CDR3 has 14 amino acids. Germline V gene data show CDR1 as LGHNT and CDR2 as FRNRAP. The V and J ends lost 1 base and 8 bases, in that order; junction bases with no gene match: 4. CDR3 DNA sequence: TGTGCTAGTGGTTTGGGGACAGGGGGGTCGGGCTACACCTTC. Its translation: CASGLGTGGSGYTF.

The chain combines TRBV20-1 with TRBJ2-1, with D hard to call. The V and J ends lost 3 bases and 7 bases respectively, with 7 bases between them. CDR3 length equals 11 residues. Germline values: CDR1 DFQATT, CDR2 SNEGSKA (reference sequence). The CDR3: CSASSLNEQFF. The CDR3 DNA follows: TGCAGTGCTAGCTCCCTGAATGAGCAGTTCTTC.

This clone has only a few counts. The J gene is TRBJ2-2, the V gene TRBV4-1; D ambiguous. V was pared by 0 bases and J by 5 bases, with 7 bases between. The CDR3 is 14 residues long. Germline CDR1 reads MGHRA; CDR2 reads YSYEKL. CDR3: CASSQESRTGELFF. The CDR3 bases are TGCGCCAGCAGCCAAGAGTCGCGTACCGGGGAGCTGTTTTTT.

The gene calls are TRBV21-1 and TRBJ2-7; the tabulated D call, TRBD1, remains unverified against the DNA. TRBV21-1 is a pseudogene. The CDR3 has 21 residues. CDR3 DNA sequence: TGTGCCAGCAGCACCCCTACCGGGACAGCGAGGTTGGAGAGTCGCTCCTACGAGCAGTACTTC. It codes for CASSTPTGTARLESRSYEQYF.